Included here is one T cell receptor beta chain sequence, with context. Its antigen is not known. The treatment here: 19 received Ad26.COV2.S at low or high dose, single or two shots; roughly 5 received placebo; per-sample allocation not given. Repertoires come from day 63 after the first vaccine or placebo injection. The CDR3 has 13 residues. From germline, CDR1 is MNHEY and CDR2 SVGAGI. Between the trimmed V and J ends, which lost 0 bases and 5 bases, there was a span of 2 bases. The source of the sample is a study of Ad26.COV2.S vaccination and SARS-CoV-2 variants. Across the whole study: Recipients of Ad26.COV2.S got it intramuscularly, once or twice 56 days apart. General study points: Higher spike-specific TCR breadth was found in vaccine recipients than in placebo recipients.

Repertoires were generated with immunoSEQ multiplex PCR, while TCRdb's copy carries only in-frame clones and drops some. The table has around 300,000 clones, roughly 90% seen once. V usage is TRBV6-5 and J usage is TRBJ1-6; D is unclear. The TCR sequence derives from a person aged 18-65 years who received the Ad26.COV2.S COVID-19 vaccine or a placebo. The starting material was peripheral blood, obtained in a trial of Ad26.COV2.S vaccine versus placebo. The CDR3, as DNA: TGTGCCAGCAGTTACTCGCATAATTCACCCCTCCACTTT. Amino acid sequence: CASSYSHNSPLHF.